This entry lists 22 T cell receptor beta chains sequenced from one sample in a study of tumor-infiltrating lymphocytes in primary liver carcinoma. Germline DNA was extracted too, while blood RNA derived from unsorted whole blood. The input was 450 to 550 ng total RNA; TCR beta cDNA was made from it with a constant-region primer. Slightly modified ARM-PCR, run as three nested multiplex PCR rounds, produced the TCR beta libraries. A C-beta reverse primer was combined with TRBV1-TRBV30 forward primers in the first two PCR rounds, and each round had 10 cycles. TCRdb analysed the multiplex PCR reads with MiXCR anew, one entry per CDR3 protein. The table lists fewer than 350,000 distinct CDR3 sequences, about 60% of them singletons. Input material: peripheral blood. Receptor source: a man aged 40-55 years with primary liver carcinoma and hepatitis B virus infection.

V is TRBV11-2 and J is TRBJ2-7, with 9 nucleotides matching TRBD2. V shed 5 bases, J shed 1 base, and the junction held 15 bases outside the gene matches. The germline CDR1 and CDR2 sequences are SGHAT and FQNNGV. This CDR3 spans 18 amino acids. The CDR3 DNA reads TGTGCCAGCAGCCAGGGGAGGGGGGGTAGCGGGAGTTCCTACGAGCAGTACTTC. Protein sequence: CASSQGRGGSGSSYEQYF.

As regards this clonotype: This may arise from a read error, as a much more abundant clone is one base away. V usage is TRBV6-6 and J usage is TRBJ2-7, with no clear D. The V and J ends lost 9 bases and 0 bases respectively, with 12 bases between them. The CDR3 contains 13 residues. CDR1 and CDR2 (germline): MNHNY, SVGAGI (reference sequence). The CDR3 nucleotides are TGTGCCAGAAGCTCCGAGAGCTCCTACGAGCAGTACTTC. Its protein product is CARSSESSYEQYF.

This clonotype was found once. Germline is not matched at one junction end, which may reflect a read error. V and J are TRBV6-2 or TRBV6-3 and TRBJ2-3; D is uncertain. This CDR3 is 12 amino acids long. The germline CDR1 and CDR2 sequences are MNHEY and SVGEGT. The CDR3 bases are TGTGTCAGCAGTTTCGTCCCAGATACGCAGTATTTT. Amino acid sequence: CVSSFVPDTQYF.

This clonotype was counted many times. The V and J genes are TRBV4-1 and TRBJ2-2; possible D gene TRBD2, 5 bases. This CDR3 region has 13 residues. The ends were cut back, 4 bases at V and 7 bases at J, with 10 bases in the middle. Looked up from germline, CDR1 is MGHRA and CDR2 is YSYEKL. The CDR3 protein is CASSLTGLGELFF. The CDR3 coding sequence is TGCGCCAGCAGCCTCACTGGACTCGGGGAGCTGTTTTTT.

The rearrangement links TRBV9 to TRBJ2-3; D uncertain. Germline V gene sequence: CDR1 SGDLS, CDR2 YYNGEE. Trimming cost V 3 bases and J 0 bases, with 8 bases left between them. The CDR3 sequence is 14 residues long. The CDR3 nucleotides are TGTGCCAGCAGCGACCCAAGGAGCACAGATACGCAGTATTTT. It codes for CASSDPRSTDTQYF.

The J gene is TRBJ2-2, the V gene TRBV5-1, with D unresolved. This CDR3 is 14 amino acids long. Germline-derived CDR1 and CDR2 are SGHRS and YFSETQ. The V and J ends lost 3 bases and 4 bases respectively, with 10 bases between them. The CDR3 spells CASSSGSGTGELFF. The CDR3 DNA follows: TGCGCCAGCAGCTCTGGATCGGGCACCGGGGAGCTGTTTTTT.

The table lists this clonotype with many counts. The rearrangement joins TRBV6-6 to TRBJ2-5; no clear D gene. The CDR3 loop spans 11 amino acids. Germline CDR1 and CDR2: MNHNY and SVGAGI (reference sequence). V lost 7 bases and J lost 2, with 5 bases in between. CDR3 sequence (DNA): TGTGCCAGCACCCTACAAGAGACCCAGTACTTC. Translated, it gives CASTLQETQYF.

This clonotype has a count of ten or more. Here the CDR3 reads CASSLLADLILGQFF. As DNA, the CDR3 is TGTGCCAGCAGTTTACTAGCGGACCTTATCCTGGGGCAGTTCTTC. This sequence joins TRBV6-2 or TRBV6-3 and TRBJ2-1; TRBD2 aligns across 8 bases. Per germline, CDR1 MNHEY and CDR2 SVGEGT. The length of the CDR3 is 15 residues. The V and J ends lost 4 bases and 12 bases, in that order; junction bases with no gene match: 14.

Concerning this clonotype itself: At one of its ends the junction is not consistent with the germline gene, which may arise from a read error. The J gene is TRBJ2-2, the V gene TRBV12-3 or TRBV12-4, with D unclear. This CDR3 is 15 amino acids long. CDR3 amino acids: CASGEHDRNTWELFF. The CDR3 DNA reads TGTGCCAGCGGTGAACATGACCGCAACACCTGGGAGCTGTTTTTT.

A remark on this clonotype: A much larger clone sits a single nucleotide away, making a read error possible. This chain joins TRBV6-2 or TRBV6-3 and TRBJ2-7; 9 positions agree with TRBD1. Germline CDR1 MNHEY, CDR2 SVGEGT. The CDR3 loop spans 12 amino acids. CDR3 sequence reads: CASGDRVDEEYF. CDR3 DNA sequence: TGTGCCAGCGGGGACAGGGTGGACGAGGAGTACTTC.

This clonotype has a handful of counts. As DNA, the CDR3 is TGTGCCAGCAGCGTAGGGACTAGCGGGAGCTACGAGCAGTACTTC. Amino acid sequence: CASSVGTSGSYEQYF. V and J are TRBV7-8 and TRBJ2-7, with 14 bases that match TRBD2. Losses at the gene ends were 5 bases for V and 3 bases for J; bases not matched to a gene: 3. CDR1 and CDR2 (germline): SGHVS, FQNEAQ. CDR3 length equals 15 residues. Variable domain in full (rest from reference TRBV7-8 and TRBJ2-7): GAGVSQSPRYKVAKRGQDVALRCDPISGHVSLFWYQQALGQGPEFLTYFQNEAQLDKSGLPSDRFFAERPEGSVSTLKIQRTQQEDSAVYLCASSVGTSGSYEQYFGPGTRLTVT.

The chain carries TRBV6-6 and TRBJ2-7, with D tentatively TRBD2 (6 bases). V was clipped by 0 bases and J by 6 bases, with 15 bases between them. The CDR3 is 15 amino acids. From germline, CDR1 is MNHNY and CDR2 SVGAGI (reference sequence). This CDR3 reads CASSYSGGPAVEQYF. The CDR3 DNA reads as TGTGCCAGCAGTTACTCGGGGGGTCCAGCAGTCGAGCAGTACTTC.

As to this clonotype: Its ends do not fully match the called genes, so a read error is possible. CDR3 residues: CDSGGVNTEAFF. The CDR3 DNA reads as TGTGACAGCGGGGGGGTGAACACTGAAGCTTTCTTT. The chain has TRBV12-3 or TRBV12-4 and TRBJ1-1; possibly TRBD1 for D (5 bases). The CDR3 is 12 amino acids.

V is TRBV11-2 and J is TRBJ2-2, with a possible D match to TRBD2 (5 bases). CDR3 size: 16 residues. Germline loops: CDR1 SGHAT, CDR2 FQNNGV. Trimming stripped 0 bases from V and 14 bases from J, with 22 bases between. CDR3 amino acids: CASSLDWSGTTWKLFF. The DNA for the CDR3 is TGTGCCAGCAGCTTAGATTGGAGCGGTACTACCTGGAAACTGTTTTTT.

In regard to this clonotype: Since no conserved phenylalanine or tryptophan closes the CDR3, a read error is the likely cause. V gene TRBV10-3 combines with J gene TRBJ2-5; 7 bases match TRBD2. The CDR3 has 16 residues. The V gene's germline CDR1 is ENHRY and CDR2 SYGVKD. The V segment lost 2 bases and the J segment 7 bases; nucleotides outside the gene matches: 13. The CDR3 here is CAISETGGGMGGTQYL. The CDR3 region has the DNA TGTGCCATCAGTGAGACGGGAGGAGGCATGGGCGGGACCCAGTACTTG.

Of note for this clonotype: Sequence at one end of the junction differs from germline and may be a read error. The chain links TRBV5-7 to TRBJ2-7; D ambiguous. TRBV5-7 is recorded as an ORF, its role being uncertain. The CDR3 extends over 12 amino acids. The CDR3 reads CVSSLDEYEQYF. CDR3 sequence (DNA): TGTGTCAGCAGCTTGGATGAATACGAACAATACTTC.

Concerning this clonotype: One base away lies a much larger clone, so this may be a sequencing read error. The rearrangement uses TRBV10-3 and TRBJ2-3; D remains unclear. CDR3 length: 12 amino acids. CDR1 and CDR2 (germline): ENHRY, SYGVKD. Trimming took off 7 bases at V and 1 base at J, with 6 bases between the two ends. The CDR3 DNA follows: TGTGCCATCAATCCTGGCACAGATACGCAGTATTTT. Amino acids: CAINPGTDTQYF.

This chain joins TRBV11-2 and TRBJ2-5, with 10 bases lining up with TRBD2. Germline loops: CDR1 SGHAT, CDR2 FQNNGV. The CDR3 loop spans 16 amino acids. V was clipped by 11 bases and J by 5 bases; unmatched bases: 17. The CDR3 coding sequence is TGTGCCTGTAGCGTTAATCTAGCGGGAGTAGGGGAGACCCAGTACTTC. Translating it yields CACSVNLAGVGETQYF.

About this clonotype: At one end, the junction sequence differs from germline, possibly due to a read error. The V call is TRBV10-3, the J call TRBJ1-2; D uncertain. Germline V CDR1 and CDR2: ENHRY, SYGVKD. The CDR3 is 14 amino acids. CDR3: CAISESTGKAGYAF. Here the CDR3 DNA reads TGTGCCATCAGTGAGTCGACGGGTAAGGCTGGCTACGCCTTC.

With regard to this clonotype: A much larger clone is a single base away; this may be a read error. The chain carries TRBV4-2 and TRBJ2-7; D is tentatively TRBD1 or TRBD2 (6 bases each). V was shortened by 0 bases and J by 6 bases, with 15 bases between the two germline ends. The germline V gene encodes CDR1 LGHNA and CDR2 YNFKEQ. The CDR3 extends over 15 amino acids. Written as DNA, the CDR3 is TGTGCCAGCAGCCAAGATCGAGGGGGGTACTGCGAGCAGTACTTC. It specifies CASSQDRGGYCEQYF.

With regard to this clonotype: This may be a read error, as it is one base from a much larger clone. The chain uses TRBV6-5 and TRBJ2-2, with D possibly matching TRBD1 (7 bases). Trimming took 6 bases from V and 7 from J, leaving 21 bases between them. This CDR3 is built from 16 residues. The germline V gene encodes CDR1 MNHEY and CDR2 SVGAGI. The CDR3 loop is CASRPKTGRFYGELFF. CDR3 nucleotides: TGTGCCAGCAGACCAAAGACAGGGAGGTTCTACGGGGAGCTGTTTTTT.

Details on this clonotype: This could be a read error, since a much larger clone is one nucleotide away. The CDR3 nucleotides read TGTGCCAGCAGCCCGGAACCGGGACAGATCCCCACTGAAGCTTTCTTT. This sequence encodes CASSPEPGQIPTEAFF. V and J are TRBV5-6 and TRBJ1-1; 7 bases match TRBD1. Losses at the gene ends were 4 bases for V and 4 bases for J; bases not matched to a gene: 13. Germline values: CDR1 SGHDT, CDR2 YYEEEE. The CDR3 is made up of 16 amino acids.